Shown below are 15 T cell receptor beta chains from a single sample sequenced in a study of blood T cell repertoires in COVID-19. The method was immunoSEQ multiplex PCR; TCRdb's version includes in-frame clones alone and lacks a portion of them. Of 350,000 to 400,000 clones in the sample, 90% are singletons; the top ten hold around 7%. Sample: peripheral blood. These receptors were collected from a man younger than 30 with active or convalescent COVID-19.

The CDR3 sequence: CASSLARGSGSTDTQYF. For the CDR3, the DNA is TGTGCCAGCAGCTTGGCCAGGGGTTCAGGTAGCACAGATACGCAGTATTTT. The V gene is TRBV5-8, the J gene TRBJ2-3; perhaps TRBD1 as D (6 bases). This CDR3 has 17 amino acids. Germline CDR1 and CDR2: SGHTS and YDEGEE. Trimming left V 0 bases short and J 0 bases short, with 14 bases between.

The chain recombines TRBV12-5 with TRBJ2-5, with 11 bases fitting TRBD1. This CDR3 spans 18 amino acids. V lost 0 bases, J lost 1 base, and 7 bases stayed unmatched. The V gene's germline CDR1 is LGHNT and CDR2 FRNRAP. This chain's CDR3 is CASGLVLSDRGLQETQYF. The CDR3 DNA is TGTGCTAGTGGTTTGGTACTTTCGGACAGGGGGCTCCAAGAGACCCAGTACTTC.

The V call is TRBV3-1 (or the pseudogene TRBV3-2), the J call TRBJ2-7, with 9 bases that match TRBD1. This CDR3 comprises 15 residues. Germline V gene lookup returns CDR1 LGHDT and CDR2 YNNKEL (reference sequence). V lost 0 bases, J lost 5 bases, and 5 bases stayed unmatched. The CDR3 DNA reads TGTGCCAGCAGCCAAGAGGGGACAGGGATCAACGAGCAGTACTTC. It yields the protein CASSQEGTGINEQYF.

CDR3 nucleotides: TGTGCCAGCAGCGACCTTGGCGGGGTCACCGGGGAGCTGTTTTTT. Encoded protein: CASSDLGGVTGELFF. The rearrangement uses TRBV7-3 and TRBJ2-2; D might be TRBD2 (6 bases). Trimming shortened V by 5 bases and J by 4 bases, and 14 bases separated the two germline ends. Germline values: CDR1 SGHTA, CDR2 FQGTGA. The CDR3 consists of 15 residues. The full variable domain, completed using reference TRBV7-3 and TRBJ2-2, is GAGVSQTPSNKVTEKGKYVELRCDPISGHTALYWYRQSLGQGPEFLIYFQGTGAADDSGLPNDRFFAVRPEGSVSTLKIQRTERGDSAVYLCASSDLGGVTGELFFGEGSRLTVL.

This sequence joins TRBV18 and TRBJ1-2; unclear D gene. The CDR3 length is 15 residues. Trimming cost V 6 bases and J 4 bases, with 18 bases left between them. Germline CDR1 KGHSH, CDR2 LQKENI. CDR3 nucleotide sequence: TGTGCCAGCTCGCTCGACGGCGCCCCGGGCTATGGCTACACCTTC. Translated, it gives CASSLDGAPGYGYTF.

Regarding this clone: Germline is not matched at one junction end, which may reflect a read error. The V call is TRBV29-1, the J call TRBJ2-6, with D perhaps TRBD1 (5 bases). The CDR3 length is 14 residues. Germline assignment: CDR1 SQVTM and CDR2 ANQGSEA. CDR3 loop: CSVAGLSGANVLTF. The DNA for the CDR3 is TGCAGCGTCGCCGGCCTCTCTGGGGCCAACGTGCTGACTTTC.

This sequence joins TRBV7-2 and TRBJ1-1; D might be TRBD1 (5 bases). Germline V gives CDR1 SGHTA, CDR2 FQGNSA. The CDR3 is 15 amino acids. The V end lost 3 bases, the J end lost 3 bases, and 14 bases lay between the germline ends. The CDR3 nucleotides are TGTGCCAGCAGCTTGGCAGGGCCTGCGTACACTGAAGCTTTCTTT. Protein sequence: CASSLAGPAYTEAFF.

The genes are TRBV7-9 and TRBJ2-7; D may be TRBD2 (6 bases). V lost 6 bases and J 2 bases, leaving 17 bases between the germline ends. Germline CDR1 is SEHNR and CDR2 is FQNEAQ (reference sequence). CDR3 size: 15 residues. In DNA, the CDR3 is TGTGCCAGCAGTCCCGACGGCGGGACCACCTACGAGCAGTACTTC. Translated: CASSPDGGTTYEQYF.

The CDR3: CASSMGTGLMNTEAFF. As DNA, the CDR3 is TGTGCCAGTAGTATGGGGACAGGGCTTATGAACACTGAAGCTTTCTTT. The chain combines TRBV19 with TRBJ1-1, with 9 bases that match TRBD1. The CDR3 length is 16 residues. Germline values: CDR1 LNHDA, CDR2 SQIVND (reference sequence). Trimming cost V 3 bases and J 0 bases; bases outside gene matches: 5.

This clone was recorded once. The V call is TRBV5-4, the J call TRBJ2-5, with 9 bases lining up with TRBD1. Germline CDR1 and CDR2: SGHNT and YYREEE (reference sequence). J lost 6 bases, V lost 4 bases, and 10 bases had no gene match. This CDR3 region has 15 residues. In DNA form, the CDR3 reads TGTGCCAGCAGCGCTGACAGGGGGGGTATAAAGACCCAGTACTTC. Residues: CASSADRGGIKTQYF.

The gene calls are TRBV6-5 and TRBJ2-7; 13 nucleotides match TRBD2. The germline V gene encodes CDR1 MNHEY and CDR2 SVGAGI. Losses at the gene ends were 6 bases for V and 1 base for J; bases not matched to a gene: 3. The CDR3 is 15 residues long. The CDR3 protein is CASRRTSGSSYEQYF. The CDR3 nucleotides read TGTGCCAGCAGAAGGACTAGCGGGAGTTCCTACGAGCAGTACTTC.

V gene TRBV28 combines with J gene TRBJ1-5; maybe TRBD1 (6 bases). Germline V CDR1 and CDR2: MDHEN, SYDVKM. V lost 9 bases and J lost 6, with 15 bases in between. The CDR3 consists of 13 residues. Written as DNA, the CDR3 is TGTGCCAGTTTAGCAGGGGTCCGTCAGCCCCAGCATTTT. It specifies CASLAGVRQPQHF.

This chain connects TRBV7-2 to TRBJ1-6; TRBD1 matches 8 bases. CDR3 length: 16 residues. Germline trimming cut 5 bases from V and 7 bases from J; bases unmatched to any gene: 10. From germline, CDR1 is SGHTA and CDR2 FQGNSA. CDR3 protein: CASSPQGAITNSPLHF. In nucleotides, the CDR3 is TGTGCCAGCAGCCCCCAGGGGGCAATCACGAATTCACCCCTCCACTTT.

The gene calls are TRBV6-5 and TRBJ2-3; TRBD2 aligns across 8 bases. V dropped 5 bases and J dropped 6; count of bases not matched to a gene: 4. CDR3 length: 13 residues. Germline assignment: CDR1 MNHEY and CDR2 SVGAGI. The DNA for the CDR3 is TGTGCCAGCAGTCAGCGGGGGACGGATACGCAGTATTTT. It yields the protein CASSQRGTDTQYF.

The chain employs TRBV3-1 (or the pseudogene TRBV3-2) and TRBJ2-1; TRBD2 matches at 8 bases. The germline V gene encodes CDR1 LGHDT and CDR2 YNNKEL (reference sequence). The CDR3 runs 15 residues. V lost 0 bases to trimming and J lost 7 bases; unmatched junction nucleotides: 5. For the CDR3, the DNA is TGTGCCAGCAGCCAAGATAGCGGGACTAGGAATGAGCAGTTCTTC. Translating gives CASSQDSGTRNEQFF.